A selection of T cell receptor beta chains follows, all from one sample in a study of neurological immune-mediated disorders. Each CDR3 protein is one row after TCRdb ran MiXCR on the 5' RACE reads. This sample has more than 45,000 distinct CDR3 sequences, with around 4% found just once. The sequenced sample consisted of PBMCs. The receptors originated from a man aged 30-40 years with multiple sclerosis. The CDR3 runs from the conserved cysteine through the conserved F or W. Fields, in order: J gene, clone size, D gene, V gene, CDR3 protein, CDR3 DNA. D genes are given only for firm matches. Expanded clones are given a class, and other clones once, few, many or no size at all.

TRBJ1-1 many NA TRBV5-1 CASSSQGRNTEAFF TGCGCCAGCAGCTCTCAGGGTCGCAACACTGAAGCTTTCTTT
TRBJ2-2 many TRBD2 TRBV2 CASSVIGTKNTGELFF TGTGCCAGCAGTGTGATAGGGACTAAGAACACCGGGGAGCTGTTTTTT
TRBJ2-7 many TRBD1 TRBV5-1 CASSGTGKTYEQYF TGCGCCAGCAGCGGGACAGGGAAGACCTACGAGCAGTACTTC
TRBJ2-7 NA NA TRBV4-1 CASSQDYKQGGTEQYF TGCGCCAGCAGCCAAGACTATAAACAGGGTGGCACCGAGCAGTACTTC
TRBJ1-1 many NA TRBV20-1 CSARAPSNGVFAEAFF TGCAGTGCTAGAGCCCCTTCAAACGGGGTATTCGCTGAAGCTTTCTTT
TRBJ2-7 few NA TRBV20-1 CSASLGSFRYEQYF TGCAGTGCTAGTCTGGGTTCGTTTCGGTACGAGCAGTACTTC
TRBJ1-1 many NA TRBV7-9 CASRSDTDTEAFF TGTGCCAGCAGATCGGACACAGACACTGAAGCTTTCTTT
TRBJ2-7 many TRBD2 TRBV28 CASSPKGLKNIGEQYF TGTGCCAGCAGTCCTAAGGGACTAAAGAATATTGGCGAGCAGTACTTC
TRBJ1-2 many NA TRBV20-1 CSATSGQLNYTF TGCAGTGCTACGTCGGGACAATTAAACTACACCTTC
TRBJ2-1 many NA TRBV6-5 CASSYGGSYNEQFF TGTGCCAGCAGTTACGGCGGGTCCTACAATGAGCAGTTCTTC
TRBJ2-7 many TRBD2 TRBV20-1 CSARAGGYEQYF TGCAGTGCTAGAGCGGGGGGCTACGAGCAGTACTTC
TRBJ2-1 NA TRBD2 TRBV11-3 CASSPGLAGSSYNEQFF TGTGCCAGCAGCCCCGGACTAGCGGGTAGCTCCTACAATGAGCAGTTCTTC
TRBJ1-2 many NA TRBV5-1 CASSPRTGYGYTF TGCGCCAGCAGCCCACGGACGGGCTATGGCTACACCTTC
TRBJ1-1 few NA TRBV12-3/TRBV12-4 CASSPQGGGGGTEAFF TGTGCCAGCAGCCCCCAAGGAGGAGGGGGAGGCACTGAAGCTTTCTTT
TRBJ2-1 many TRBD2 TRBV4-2 CASSQVAGGEDEQFF TGTGCCAGCAGCCAAGTAGCGGGGGGTGAGGATGAGCAGTTCTTC
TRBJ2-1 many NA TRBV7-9 CASSERRFSYNEQFF TGTGCCAGCAGCGAGAGACGGTTCTCCTACAATGAGCAGTTCTTC
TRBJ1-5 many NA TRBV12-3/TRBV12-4 CASSFGPGGAQHF TGTGCCAGCAGTTTCGGTCCAGGAGGGGCCCAGCATTTT
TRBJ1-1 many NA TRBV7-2 CASSLSGGGTSRTEAFF TGTGCCAGCAGCTTAAGTGGGGGTGGAACTAGTCGCACTGAAGCTTTCTTT
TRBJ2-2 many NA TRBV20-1 CSVAKAGELFF TGCAGTGTCGCAAAAGCCGGGGAGCTGTTTTTT
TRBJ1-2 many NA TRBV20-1 CSAPGQGGYGYTF TGCAGTGCCCCAGGGCAGGGTGGCTATGGCTACACCTTC
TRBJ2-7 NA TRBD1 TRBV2 CASLQGAYEQYF TGTGCCAGCCTACAGGGGGCCTACGAGCAGTACTTC
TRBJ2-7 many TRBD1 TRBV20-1 CSAERTGSSYEQYF TGCAGTGCTGAAAGGACAGGGAGCTCCTACGAGCAGTACTTC
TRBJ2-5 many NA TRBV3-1 CASSQTLGWETQYF TGTGCCAGCAGCCAAACGTTGGGCTGGGAGACCCAGTACTTC
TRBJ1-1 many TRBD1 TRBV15 CATSRGQGYLETEAFF TGTGCCACCAGCAGAGGACAGGGGTATCTGGAGACTGAAGCTTTCTTT
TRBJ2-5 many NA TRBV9 CASSVEEGRRETQYF TGTGCCAGCAGCGTAGAGGAGGGGCGGAGGGAGACCCAGTACTTC
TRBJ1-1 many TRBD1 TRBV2 CASRRTGGFEAFF TGTGCCAGCAGGAGGACAGGGGGCTTTGAAGCTTTCTTT
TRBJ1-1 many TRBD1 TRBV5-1 CASRQDRGPGMNTEAFF TGCGCCAGCAGACAGGACAGGGGGCCTGGGATGAACACTGAAGCTTTCTTT
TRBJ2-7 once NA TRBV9 CASGVDTGTSYEQYF TGTGCCAGCGGCGTAGATACAGGAACCTCCTACGAGCAGTACTTC
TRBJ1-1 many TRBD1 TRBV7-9 CASSFEQGRTEAFF TGTGCCAGCAGCTTCGAACAGGGGCGGACTGAAGCTTTCTTT
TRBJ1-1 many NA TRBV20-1 CSARFPGGENTEAFF TGCAGTGCTAGATTCCCGGGGGGAGAGAACACTGAAGCTTTCTTT
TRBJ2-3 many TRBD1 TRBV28 CASSPPTGDSTDTQYF TGTGCCAGCAGCCCTCCTACAGGGGACAGCACAGATACGCAGTATTTT
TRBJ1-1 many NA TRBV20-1 CSVSTGHMNTEAFF TGCAGTGTTTCGACAGGACACATGAACACTGAAGCTTTCTTT
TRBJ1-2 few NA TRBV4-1 CASSDSNYGYTF TGCGCCAGCAGCGACTCTAACTATGGCTACACCTTC
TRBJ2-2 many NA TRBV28 CASSESVGELFF TGTGCCAGCTCGGAGTCGGTCGGGGAGCTGTTTTTT
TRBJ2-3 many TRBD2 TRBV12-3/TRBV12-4 CASSHTSGTDTQYF TGTGCCAGCAGCCACACTAGCGGCACAGATACGCAGTATTTT
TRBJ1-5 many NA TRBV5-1 CASSLAGSNQPQHF TGCGCCAGCAGCTTGGCGGGCAGCAATCAGCCCCAGCATTTT
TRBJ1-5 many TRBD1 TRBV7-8 CASSIRRGIKPQHF TGTGCCAGCAGCATTCGCAGGGGGATCAAGCCCCAGCATTTT
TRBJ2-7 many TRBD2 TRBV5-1 CASRGGVSSYEQYF TGCGCCAGCAGGGGAGGGGTCTCCTCCTACGAGCAGTACTTC
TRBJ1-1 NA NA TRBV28 CASRNRINTEAFF TGTGCCAGCAGGAACAGAATAAACACTGAAGCTTTCTTT
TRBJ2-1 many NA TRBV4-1 CASSREMTSWQFF TGCGCCAGCAGCCGAGAGATGACTAGTTGGCAGTTCTTC
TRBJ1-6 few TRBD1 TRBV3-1 CASSQDHRGNSPLHF TGTGCCAGCAGCCAAGACCACAGGGGAAATTCACCCCTCCACTTT
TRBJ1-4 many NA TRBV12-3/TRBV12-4 CASSLGRPNEKLFF TGTGCCAGCAGTTTGGGCAGACCTAATGAAAAACTGTTTTTT
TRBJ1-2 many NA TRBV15 CATSREREPLDGYTF TGTGCCACCAGCAGAGAACGCGAACCCTTGGATGGCTACACCTTC
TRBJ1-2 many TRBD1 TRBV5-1 CASSLKGTGGGYTF TGCGCCAGCAGCTTGAAAGGGACAGGGGGTGGCTACACCTTC
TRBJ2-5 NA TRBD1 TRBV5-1 CANRVGQKETQYF TGCGCCAACAGGGTGGGACAGAAAGAGACCCAGTACTTC
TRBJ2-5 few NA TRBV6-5 CASRNHGTVKETQYF TGTGCCAGCAGAAACCACGGGACTGTGAAGGAGACCCAGTACTTC
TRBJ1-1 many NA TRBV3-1 CASSQDLGLRGAFF TGTGCCAGCAGCCAAGATCTGGGGTTAAGGGGCGCTTTCTTT
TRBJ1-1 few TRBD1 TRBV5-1 CASSRDRVNAFWSAFF TGCGCCAGCAGCAGGGACAGGGTTAACGCATTTTGGTCGGCTTTCTTT
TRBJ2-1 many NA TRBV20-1 CSASQGSRMDNEQFF TGCAGTGCCTCCCAGGGCTCCCGTATGGACAATGAGCAGTTCTTC
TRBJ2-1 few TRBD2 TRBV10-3 CAISEQGLAGLGEQFF TGTGCCATCAGTGAACAGGGACTAGCGGGATTGGGTGAGCAGTTCTTC
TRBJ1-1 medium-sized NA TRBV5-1 CASSLEGGLTEAFF TGCGCCAGCAGCTTGGAAGGGGGATTGACTGAAGCTTTCTTT
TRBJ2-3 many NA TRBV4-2 CASSQDDLIGDTQYF TGTGCCAGCAGCCAAGACGATTTAATAGGGGATACGCAGTATTTT
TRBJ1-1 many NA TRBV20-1 CSAHRDPEAFF TGCAGTGCCCACCGGGACCCTGAAGCTTTCTTT
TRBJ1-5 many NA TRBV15 CATSREAGTFAPYNQPQHF TGTGCCACCAGCAGAGAGGCGGGCACCTTCGCGCCTTACAATCAGCCCCAGCATTTT
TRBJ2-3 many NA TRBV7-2 CASSPTPARTDTQYF TGTGCCAGCAGCCCAACCCCGGCCCGCACAGATACGCAGTATTTT